Reported below is one T cell receptor (beta chain). The sample originates from a study of OX40 agonist ivuxolimab in advanced cancers. Study overall: Patients were dosed intravenously with ivuxolimab at 0.01 to 10 mg/kg every 2 weeks. Among those enrolled, mean age was about 60 years (range roughly 23 to 79) and over 70% were male.

Germline trimming cut 2 bases from V and 6 bases from J; bases unmatched to any gene: 6. CDR3 length equals 15 residues. Germline V CDR1 and CDR2: SGHTA, FQGNSA. Prior autoimmune disease or systemic immunosuppression barred patients. Profiling relied on immunoSEQ multiplex PCR, and the TCRdb table lists in-frame clones only, not all of them. The sample gives 69,000 or so clones, 85% of which show up once; about 0.49% is in the top ten. The receptor's source is an adult with an advanced solid tumor such as melanoma, head and neck, liver or kidney cancer. Sequencing was performed on CD4+ or CD8+ T cells sorted from blood, taken in a trial of the OX40 agonist ivuxolimab. The rearrangement uses TRBV7-2 and TRBJ2-2; 7 positions agree with TRBD2. The CDR3: CASSLRSSGSGELFF. As DNA, the CDR3 is TGTGCCAGCAGCTTACGGAGTAGCGGGTCCGGGGAGCTGTTTTTT.